Reported below is one T cell receptor beta chain. These data originate in a study of blood T cell repertoires in COVID-19. Study overall: COVID-19 samples from acute and convalescent phases originated in the United States, Italy and Spain. The cDNA or gDNA used as material had been derived from T cells, B-cell-depleted T cells, or PBMCs.

CDR3 length equals 15 residues. The germline gives CDR1 SGHTA, CDR2 FQGTGA. V was trimmed by 0 bases and J by 2 bases, leaving 9 bases between them. Only in-frame clones appear in the TCRdb table, and some are missing; sequencing was by immunoSEQ multiplex PCR. The sample has fewer than 95,000 clones, roughly 80% seen once. Sequencing used peripheral blood. The TCR was taken from a human donor in a cohort sampled during active COVID-19. The chain employs TRBV7-3 and TRBJ2-3; D unresolved. CDR3 sequence reads: CASSLTVQSTDTQYF. The DNA of the CDR3 is TGTGCCAGCAGCTTAACAGTCCAGTCCACAGATACGCAGTATTTT.